This note documents a single TCR beta chain sequence. Antigen: not known. RNA transcripts gave rise to amplified TCR beta CDR3 regions. HTBI primers were used for first-round RT-PCR of the TCR CDR3. TCRdb independently ran MiXCR on the multiplex PCR reads; one entry per CDR3 protein. The sample contains a few hundred thousand distinct CDR3 sequences, less than 20% of which appear only once. These data belong to a study of T cells in Graves' hyperthyroidism and ophthalmopathy. Blood dates from first hyperthyroidism diagnosis, before any ophthalmopathy symptoms. Whole-study results and caveats: Ophthalmopathy was model-predicted a median roughly 6.3 months pre-onset.

Sequencing input: blood. The sequence was obtained from a woman in her late teens or twenties with Graves' hyperthyroidism that later progressed to Graves' ophthalmopathy.

CDR3 region: CASSGPGYGYTF. CDR3 coding DNA: TGTGCCAGCTCCGGTCCCGGCTATGGCTACACCTTC. The gene calls are TRBV9 and TRBJ1-2, with D uncertain. Deletions cut 7 bases from V and 4 bases from J, with 11 bases between. Germline CDR1 and CDR2: SGDLS and YYNGEE. This CDR3 comprises 12 residues.